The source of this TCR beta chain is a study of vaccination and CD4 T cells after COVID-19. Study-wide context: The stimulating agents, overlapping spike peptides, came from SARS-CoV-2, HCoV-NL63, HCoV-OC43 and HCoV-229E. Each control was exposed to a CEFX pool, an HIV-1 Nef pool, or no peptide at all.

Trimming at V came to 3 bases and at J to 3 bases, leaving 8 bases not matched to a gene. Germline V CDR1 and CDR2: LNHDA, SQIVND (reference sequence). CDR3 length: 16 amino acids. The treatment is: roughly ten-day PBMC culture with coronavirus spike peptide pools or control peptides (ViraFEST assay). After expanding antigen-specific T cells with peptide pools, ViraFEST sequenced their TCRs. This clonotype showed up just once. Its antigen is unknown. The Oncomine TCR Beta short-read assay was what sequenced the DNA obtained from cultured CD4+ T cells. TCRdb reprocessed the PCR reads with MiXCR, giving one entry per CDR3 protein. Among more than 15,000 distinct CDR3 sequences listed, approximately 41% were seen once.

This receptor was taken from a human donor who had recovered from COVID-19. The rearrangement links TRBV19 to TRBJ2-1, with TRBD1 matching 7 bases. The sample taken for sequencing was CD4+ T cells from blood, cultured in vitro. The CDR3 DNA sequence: TGTGCCAGTAGTATTTCTGGGGACAGCAACTACAATGAGCAGTTCTTC. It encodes CASSISGDSNYNEQFF.